This TCR beta chain was profiled in a study of technical replicates of blood from several donors. Some clones are missing from TCRdb's copy, which holds only in-frame ones; the method was immunoSEQ multiplex PCR. Of roughly 72,000 clones listed, approximately 93% were seen once; the top ten hold more than 0.3%. Germline CDR1 reads MNHEY; CDR2 reads SVGAGI. CDR3 length: 13 amino acids. With 5 bases removed from V and 1 base from J, the gap between germline ends came to 8 bases. The source of this sequence is a human donor in good health. The chain joins TRBV6-5 to TRBJ1-1; D is undetermined. Sequenced input: T cells isolated from PBMCs. In nucleotides, the CDR3 is TGTGCCAGCAGTATGACACCGAACACTGAAGCTTTCTTT. This codes for CASSMTPNTEAFF.